A selection of T cell receptor beta chains follows, all from one sample in a study of T cells in Graves' hyperthyroidism and ophthalmopathy. TCRdb re-analysed the multiplex PCR reads in MiXCR, keeping a single row per CDR3 protein. The data contain 450,000 to 650,000 distinct CDR3 sequences, roughly a sixth of them singletons. Sequenced: blood. Receptors originate from a woman aged 18-29 years with Graves' ophthalmopathy. Each CDR3 is given without its conserved first and last residue.

CDR3 length: 15; V gene: TRBV7-3; CDR3 protein: ASSLESGGTSTDTQY
CDR3 length: 13; V gene: TRBV5-1; CDR3 protein: ASSLRAADTDTQY
CDR3 length: 13; V gene: TRBV27; CDR3 protein: ASSLFGQGPDTQY
CDR3 length: 11; V gene: TRBV6-5; CDR3 protein: ASTLQGVAEAF
CDR3 length: 14; V gene: TRBV2; CDR3 protein: ASSLEGGRQSYGYT
CDR3 length: 12; V gene: TRBV6-1; CDR3 protein: ASSSQGQTYEQY
CDR3 length: 14; V gene: TRBV2; CDR3 protein: ASSEIQLLAKNIQY
CDR3 length: 8; V gene: TRBV28; CDR3 protein: ASSSDEQF
CDR3 length: 11; V gene: TRBV9; CDR3 protein: ASSPLGNSPLH
CDR3 length: 13; V gene: TRBV2; CDR3 protein: ASSEGLAGGPRLY
CDR3 length: 13; V gene: TRBV30; CDR3 protein: AGTGALVSGNTIY
CDR3 length: 13; V gene: TRBV11-2; CDR3 protein: ASSGHQDSQYGYT
CDR3 length: 12; V gene: TRBV7-6; CDR3 protein: ASSPLTGVTEAF
CDR3 length: 10; V gene: TRBV7-2; CDR3 protein: ASSQLSYEQY
CDR3 length: 13; V gene: TRBV12-3/TRBV12-4; CDR3 protein: ASTLGWGPTDTQY
CDR3 length: 12; V gene: TRBV20-1; CDR3 protein: SPFSSGRSNTQY
CDR3 length: 10; V gene: TRBV29-1; CDR3 protein: SVGEGRQPQH
CDR3 length: 13; V gene: TRBV7-6; CDR3 protein: ASTRTSGSSYEQY
CDR3 length: 13; V gene: TRBV27; CDR3 protein: ASSFQLAVTYEQY
CDR3 length: 14; V gene: TRBV30; CDR3 protein: AWSKLAGANTGELF
CDR3 length: 12; V gene: TRBV5-1; CDR3 protein: ASSLEGGNYGYT
CDR3 length: 12; V gene: TRBV27; CDR3 protein: ASLGFSGANVLT
CDR3 length: 12; V gene: TRBV4-1; CDR3 protein: ASSQEPGGHGYT
CDR3 length: 12; V gene: TRBV2; CDR3 protein: ANSEWAGNSPLH
CDR3 length: 12; V gene: TRBV7-2; CDR3 protein: ASSPRSFTDTQY
CDR3 length: 11; V gene: TRBV29-1; CDR3 protein: SVERGRGGELF
CDR3 length: 16; V gene: TRBV20-1; CDR3 protein: SAREGLAGATSTDTQY
CDR3 length: 12; V gene: TRBV6-1; CDR3 protein: ASSNRHLQETQY
CDR3 length: 12; V gene: TRBV12-3/TRBV12-4; CDR3 protein: ASRRDQNTGELF
CDR3 length: 13; V gene: TRBV28; CDR3 protein: ASSFPSSGRVEQF
CDR3 length: 12; V gene: TRBV11-1; CDR3 protein: ASSLDEGTDEQY
CDR3 length: 13; V gene: TRBV6-2/TRBV6-3; CDR3 protein: ASSHPVRDGDTQY
CDR3 length: 13; V gene: TRBV4-1; CDR3 protein: ASSQEMTAYTEAF
CDR3 length: 11; V gene: TRBV27; CDR3 protein: ASGLTGLQPQH
CDR3 length: 14; V gene: TRBV6-5; CDR3 protein: ASSYPRQGSNYGYT
CDR3 length: 12; V gene: TRBV20-1; CDR3 protein: SASWGTTNEKLF
CDR3 length: 9; V gene: TRBV6-1; CDR3 protein: ASRRGYEQY
CDR3 length: 12; V gene: TRBV19; CDR3 protein: ASSMTLINQPQH
CDR3 length: 13; V gene: TRBV20-1; CDR3 protein: SARDVKGMNTEAF
CDR3 length: 14; V gene: TRBV28; CDR3 protein: ASSLSGGGPYNEQF
CDR3 length: 13; V gene: TRBV27; CDR3 protein: ASSPRGLGNYGYT
CDR3 length: 13; V gene: TRBV28; CDR3 protein: ASSFAGQGNTEAF
CDR3 length: 11; V gene: TRBV19; CDR3 protein: ASKERSTDTQY
CDR3 length: 11; V gene: TRBV15; CDR3 protein: ATSREDGTEAF
CDR3 length: 13; V gene: TRBV6-2/TRBV6-3; CDR3 protein: ASRPLEGGDYGYT
CDR3 length: 13; V gene: TRBV25-1; CDR3 protein: ASSELGGPGNIQY
CDR3 length: 14; V gene: TRBV6-5; CDR3 protein: ASSYSRTGLNSPLH
CDR3 length: 12; V gene: TRBV3-1; CDR3 protein: ASSQDGLGDTQY
CDR3 length: 13; V gene: TRBV6-1; CDR3 protein: ASRLRRDSYNEQF
CDR3 length: 13; V gene: TRBV30; CDR3 protein: AWSVTGRLNQPQH
CDR3 length: 13; V gene: TRBV27; CDR3 protein: ASSRGQGRSYGYT
CDR3 length: 13; V gene: TRBV7-9; CDR3 protein: ASSFQGARGTEAF
CDR3 length: 14; V gene: TRBV5-1; CDR3 protein: ASSPGTGRYTGELF
CDR3 length: 17; V gene: TRBV3-1; CDR3 protein: ASSPRGASGRGSDYEQC
CDR3 length: 12; V gene: TRBV6-1; CDR3 protein: ASIEGQKYYEQY
CDR3 length: 13; V gene: TRBV2; CDR3 protein: ASNPGQGIYNEQF
CDR3 length: 15; V gene: TRBV28; CDR3 protein: ASSLLGAVSSTDTQY
CDR3 length: 12; V gene: TRBV12-3/TRBV12-4; CDR3 protein: ASSFTSGYNEQY
CDR3 length: 9; V gene: TRBV30; CDR3 protein: AWAGTREAF
CDR3 length: 21; V gene: TRBV28; CDR3 protein: ASSLGLGAGAGAIFPPYNEQF